The source of this T cell receptor beta chain is a study of T cell responses to AZD1222 COVID-19 vaccine. Study-wide context: Combined were second doses at about 4 or about 12 weeks. Study-level findings and limits: In the spike-specific TCR repertoire, nearly half reportedly target unmutated variant regions. Regions 160-218 and 743-854 dominated among vaccine-associated CD4 TCRs spanning spike.

Using immunoSEQ multiplex PCR, the repertoire was profiled, and TCRdb retains in-frame clones only, with some absent. The repertoire holds fewer than 150,000 clones, with roughly 93% as singletons. This CDR3 spans 12 amino acids. V lost 3 bases and J 6 bases, leaving 3 bases between the germline ends. In germline, CDR1 is MNHEY, CDR2 SMNVEV (reference sequence). On this clone itself: As yet, its antigen is unknown.

This chain uses TRBV27 with TRBJ1-6; unclear D gene. This sample comprised peripheral blood, obtained on day 0 of AZD1222 vaccination. The receptor was isolated from an adult in good health. CDR3: CASSLFNSPLHF. The CDR3 DNA reads TGTGCCAGCAGTTTGTTTAATTCACCCCTCCACTTT.